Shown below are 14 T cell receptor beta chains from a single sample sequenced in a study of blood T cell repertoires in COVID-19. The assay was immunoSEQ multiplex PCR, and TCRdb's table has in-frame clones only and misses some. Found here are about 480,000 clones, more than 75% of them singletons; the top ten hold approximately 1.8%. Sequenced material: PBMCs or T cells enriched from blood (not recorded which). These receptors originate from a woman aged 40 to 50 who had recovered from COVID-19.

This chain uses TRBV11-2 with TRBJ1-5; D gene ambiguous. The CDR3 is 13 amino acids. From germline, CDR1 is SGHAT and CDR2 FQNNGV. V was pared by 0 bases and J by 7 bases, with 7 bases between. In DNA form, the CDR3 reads TGTGCCAGCAGCTTAGAGAGAAGCCAGCCCCAGCATTTT. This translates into CASSLERSQPQHF. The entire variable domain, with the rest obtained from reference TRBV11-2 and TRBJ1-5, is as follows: EAGVAQSPRYKIIEKRQSVAFWCNPISGHATLYWYQQILGQGPKLLIQFQNNGVVDDSQLPKDRFSAERLKGVDSTLKIQPAKLEDSAVYLCASSLERSQPQHFGDGTRLSIL.

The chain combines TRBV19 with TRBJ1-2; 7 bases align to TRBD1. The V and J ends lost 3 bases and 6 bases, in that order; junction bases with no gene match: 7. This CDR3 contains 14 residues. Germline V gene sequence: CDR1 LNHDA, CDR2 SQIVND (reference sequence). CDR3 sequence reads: CASSMTGNGHGYTF. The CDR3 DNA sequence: TGTGCCAGTAGTATGACAGGGAATGGCCATGGCTACACCTTC.

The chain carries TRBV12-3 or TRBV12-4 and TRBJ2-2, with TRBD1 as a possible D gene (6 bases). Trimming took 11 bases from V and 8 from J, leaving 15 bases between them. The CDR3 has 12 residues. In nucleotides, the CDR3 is TGTGCCGGAAGGTCAGGGGTTGGGGAGCTGTTTTTT. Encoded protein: CAGRSGVGELFF.

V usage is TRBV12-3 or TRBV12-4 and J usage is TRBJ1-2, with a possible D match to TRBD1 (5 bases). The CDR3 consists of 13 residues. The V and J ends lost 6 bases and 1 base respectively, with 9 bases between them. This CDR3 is CASRLDSNYGYTF. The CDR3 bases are TGTGCCAGCAGACTCGACAGTAACTATGGCTACACCTTC.

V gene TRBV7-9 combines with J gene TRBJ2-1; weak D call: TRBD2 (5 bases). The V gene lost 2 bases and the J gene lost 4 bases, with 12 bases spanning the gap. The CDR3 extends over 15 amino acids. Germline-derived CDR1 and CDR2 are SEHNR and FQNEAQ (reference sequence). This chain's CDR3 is CASSLSGAAYNEQFF. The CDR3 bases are TGTGCCAGCAGCTTATCTGGAGCGGCGTACAATGAGCAGTTCTTC.

CDR3 nucleotides: TGTGCCAGTAGTACCCCGACTAGCGGGAATGAGCAGTTCTTC. Protein sequence: CASSTPTSGNEQFF. This chain connects TRBV19 to TRBJ2-1, with 10 positions matching TRBD2. The V gene's germline CDR1 is LNHDA and CDR2 SQIVND (reference sequence). The length of the CDR3 is 14 residues. J gave up 7 bases and V 4 bases, and 4 bases lay outside the gene matches.

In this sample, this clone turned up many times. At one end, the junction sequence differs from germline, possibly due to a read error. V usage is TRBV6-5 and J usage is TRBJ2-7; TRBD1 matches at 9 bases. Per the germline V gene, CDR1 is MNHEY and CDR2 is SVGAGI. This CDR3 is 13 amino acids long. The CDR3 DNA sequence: TGTGCCAGCAGTTACTCTGGCGGACAGGGGTGGAACTTC. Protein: CASSYSGGQGWNF.

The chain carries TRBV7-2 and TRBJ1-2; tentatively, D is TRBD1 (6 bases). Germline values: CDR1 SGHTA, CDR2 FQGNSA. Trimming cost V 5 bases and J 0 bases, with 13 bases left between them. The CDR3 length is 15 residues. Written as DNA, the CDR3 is TGTGCCAGCAGCCCTTGGACAGTTACTAACTATGGCTACACCTTC. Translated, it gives CASSPWTVTNYGYTF.

CDR3 protein: CAWSVGLQRGGYTF. The CDR3 DNA follows: TGTGCCTGGAGTGTGGGACTTCAGAGGGGTGGCTACACCTTC. This chain uses TRBV30 with TRBJ1-2, with D possibly matching TRBD1 (5 bases). The germline gives CDR1 GTSNPN, CDR2 SVGIG (reference sequence). V lost 0 bases and J lost 7, with 15 bases in between. The CDR3 is 14 residues long.

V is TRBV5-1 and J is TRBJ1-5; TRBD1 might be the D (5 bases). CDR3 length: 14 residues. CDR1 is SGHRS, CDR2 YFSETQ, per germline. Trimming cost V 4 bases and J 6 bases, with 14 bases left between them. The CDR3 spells CASSLTESGQPQHF. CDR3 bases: TGCGCCAGCAGCCTGACAGAAAGTGGTCAGCCCCAGCATTTT.

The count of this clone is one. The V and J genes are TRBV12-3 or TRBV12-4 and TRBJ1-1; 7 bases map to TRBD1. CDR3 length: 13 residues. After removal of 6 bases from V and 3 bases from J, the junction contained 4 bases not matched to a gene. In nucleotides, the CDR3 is TGTGCCAGCAGCCGTACAGGGGACACTGAAGCTTTCTTT. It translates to CASSRTGDTEAFF.

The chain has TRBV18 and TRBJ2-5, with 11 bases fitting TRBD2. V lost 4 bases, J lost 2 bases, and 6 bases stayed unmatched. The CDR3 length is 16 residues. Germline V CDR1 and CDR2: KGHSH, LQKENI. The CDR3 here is CASSLFSGRAQETQYF. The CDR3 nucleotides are TGTGCCAGCTCACTATTTAGCGGGAGGGCACAAGAGACCCAGTACTTC. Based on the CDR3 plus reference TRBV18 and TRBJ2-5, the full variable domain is NAGVMQNPRHLVRRRGQEARLRCSPMKGHSHVYWYRQLPEEGLKFMVYLQKENIIDESGMPKERFSAEFPKEGPSILRIQQVVRGDSAAYFCASSLFSGRAQETQYFGPGTRLLVL.

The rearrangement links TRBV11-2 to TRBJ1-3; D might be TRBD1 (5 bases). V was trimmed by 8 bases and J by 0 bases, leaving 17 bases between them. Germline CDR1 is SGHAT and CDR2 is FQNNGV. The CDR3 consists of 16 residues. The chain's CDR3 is CASGEGTAVSGNTIYF. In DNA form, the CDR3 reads TGTGCCAGCGGAGAGGGGACTGCTGTCTCTGGAAACACCATATATTTT.

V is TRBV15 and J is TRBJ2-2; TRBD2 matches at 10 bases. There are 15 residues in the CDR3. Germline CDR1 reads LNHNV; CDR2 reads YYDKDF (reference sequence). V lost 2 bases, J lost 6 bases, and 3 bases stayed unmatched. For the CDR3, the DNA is TGTGCCACCAGCAGACCTGGACTAGCGGCCGGGGAGCTGTTTTTT. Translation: CATSRPGLAAGELFF.